These 22 T cell receptor beta chains originate from one sample sequenced in a study of siplizumab effects on memory and regulatory T cells. The repertoire was sequenced with immunoSEQ multiplex PCR; TCRdb's copy has only in-frame clones and lacks some. The table has roughly 100,000 clones, 90% to 95% seen once. Sequenced sample: CD4+ T cells sorted from blood. These receptors were obtained from a human donor in good health.

The chain joins TRBV5-1 to TRBJ2-5; TRBD1 might be the D (5 bases). The J call may be incorrect, as the DNA end agrees better with TRBJ2-7. Germline-derived CDR1 and CDR2 are SGHRS and YFSETQ. CDR3 length: 14 residues. CDR3: CASSLGRAAYEQYF. The CDR3 DNA reads TGCGCCAGCAGCTTGGGCAGGGCAGCTTACGAGCAGTACTTC.

The chain is built from TRBV19 and TRBJ1-3, with no clear D. Germline loops: CDR1 LNHDA, CDR2 SQIVND (reference sequence). The CDR3 length is 14 residues. Deletions cut 2 bases from V and 2 bases from J, with 7 bases between. As DNA, the CDR3 is TGTGCCAGTAGTATAACGAGGACTGGAAACACCATATATTTT. Protein sequence: CASSITRTGNTIYF.

As concerns this clone: Other DNA variants within this sample encode the same CDR3. The chain carries TRBV2 and TRBJ2-5; possible D gene TRBD1, 6 bases. The CDR3 consists of 13 residues. The V end lost 5 bases, the J end lost 0 bases, and 7 bases lay between the germline ends. The germline V gene encodes CDR1 SNHLY and CDR2 FYNNEI. The CDR3 region is CASSRDNQETQYF. CDR3 sequence (DNA): TGTGCCAGCAGTCGGGACAACCAAGAGACCCAGTACTTC.

The gene calls are TRBV28 and TRBJ1-2, with D perhaps matching TRBD1 (6 bases). The CDR3 contains 13 residues. Per the germline V gene, CDR1 is MDHEN and CDR2 is SYDVKM. V gave up 5 bases and J gave up 8 bases, with 15 bases separating them. In DNA form, the CDR3 reads TGTGCCAGCAGTCCTCGACAGGCCGTGGGCTACACCTTC. Protein: CASSPRQAVGYTF.

The chain employs TRBV5-8 and TRBJ1-5, with 7 bases aligning to TRBD1. V lost 2 bases, J lost 12 bases, and 2 bases stayed unmatched. This CDR3 comprises 11 residues. The germline V gene has CDR1 SGHTS and CDR2 YDEGEE. This CDR3 is CASSFRQGQHF. The CDR3 bases are TGTGCCAGCAGCTTTCGACAGGGCCAGCATTTT. The whole variable domain, remainder taken from reference TRBV5-8 and TRBJ1-5, is EAGVTQSPTHLIKTRGQQATLRCSPISGHTSVYWYQQALGLGLQFLLWYDEGEERNRGNFPPRFSGRQFPNYSSELNVNALELEDSALYLCASSFRQGQHFGDGTRLSIL.

This sequence joins TRBV18 and TRBJ2-3; D not certain. The CDR3 consists of 15 residues. Trimming removed 0 bases from V and 2 bases from J, with 9 bases in between. Germline V gene sequence: CDR1 KGHSH, CDR2 LQKENI. CDR3 sequence: CASSPPKRNTDTQYF. The CDR3 coding sequence is TGTGCCAGCTCACCACCGAAGCGCAACACAGATACGCAGTATTTT.

The chain has TRBV2 and TRBJ1-5, with TRBD1 matching over 8 bases. V trimming: 6 bases; J trimming: 9 bases; junction bases outside the gene matches: 13. The V gene's germline CDR1 is SNHLY and CDR2 FYNNEI. The CDR3 contains 15 residues. The CDR3 reads CASSPDREGLGPQHF. The DNA of the CDR3 is TGTGCCAGCAGCCCGGACAGGGAGGGCTTGGGGCCCCAGCATTTT. The variable domain in full, with the rest retrieved from reference TRBV2 and TRBJ1-5, is EPEVTQTPSHQVTQMGQEVILRCVPISNHLYFYWYRQILGQKVEFLVSFYNNEISEKSEIFDDQFSVERPDGSNFTLKIRSTKLEDSAMYFCASSPDREGLGPQHFGDGTRLSIL.

The genes are TRBV2 and TRBJ1-2; 7 positions match TRBD1. Germline V lookup: CDR1 SNHLY, CDR2 FYNNEI. CDR3 length: 16 residues. V was clipped by 8 bases and J by 0 bases; unmatched bases: 12. The CDR3 bases are TGTGCCAGCCGATGGCGGTCAGGGGGGACTAACTATGGCTACACCTTC. Translation gives CASRWRSGGTNYGYTF.

This CDR3 reads CASSPALAGVGETQYF. CDR3 nucleotides: TGCGCCAGCAGCCCGGCGCTAGCGGGAGTGGGGGAGACCCAGTACTTC. This chain uses TRBV5-1 with TRBJ2-5; 10 bases are a match to TRBD2. Germline V gene data show CDR1 as SGHRS and CDR2 as YFSETQ. The CDR3 sequence is 16 residues long. With 4 bases clipped from V and 5 bases from J, the junction kept 11 bases outside the gene matches. Filled out from reference TRBV5-1 and TRBJ2-5, the complete variable domain reads KAGVTQTPRYLIKTRGQQVTLSCSPISGHRSVSWYQQTPGQGLQFLFEYFSETQRNKGNFPGRFSGRQFSNSRSEMNVSTLELGDSALYLCASSPALAGVGETQYFGPGTRLLVL.

This clone was seen only once. This chain joins TRBV5-1 and TRBJ1-2; 8 nucleotides line up with TRBD1. Germline loops: CDR1 SGHRS, CDR2 YFSETQ. This CDR3 contains 18 residues. Trimming cost V 1 base and J 1 base; bases outside gene matches: 12. For the CDR3, the DNA is TGCGCCAGCAGCTTGCTTCCGACAGGGGCCAATAGTAACTATGGCTACACCTTC. It is translated as CASSLLPTGANSNYGYTF.

The V and J genes are TRBV6-5 and TRBJ1-2; the D is unclear. Germline V gene lookup returns CDR1 MNHEY and CDR2 SVGAGI. The CDR3 totals 13 residues. Trimming left V 6 bases short and J 1 base short, with 9 bases between. The CDR3 nucleotides read TGTGCCAGCAGGGAGAGCCGTAACTATGGCTACACCTTC. It specifies CASRESRNYGYTF.

The V call is TRBV19, the J call TRBJ2-7; D gene uncertain. CDR3 length: 13 amino acids. V was cut by 0 bases and J by 3 bases, with 6 bases left in between. CDR1 LNHDA and CDR2 SQIVND come from the germline V gene (reference sequence). This CDR3 reads CASSIDGSYEQYF. CDR3 nucleotides: TGTGCCAGTAGTATAGACGGCAGCTACGAGCAGTACTTC.

The chain employs TRBV2 and TRBJ2-3; D is uncertain. V was shortened by 5 bases and J by 7 bases, with 16 bases between the two germline ends. CDR3 length: 14 amino acids. In germline, CDR1 is SNHLY, CDR2 FYNNEI. CDR3 coding DNA: TGTGCCAGCAGTCCCGGGCCAGCGCTACATACGCAGTATTTT. Protein: CASSPGPALHTQYF.

V is TRBV14 and J is TRBJ1-2; D is unclear. Trimming left V 3 bases short and J 5 bases short, with 10 bases between. The CDR3 loop spans 13 amino acids. Germline V gene data show CDR1 as SGHDN and CDR2 as FVKESK. In DNA form, the CDR3 reads TGTGCCAGCAGCCAGACGGGAGGGTATGGCTACACCTTC. It yields the protein CASSQTGGYGYTF.

The chain links TRBV10-3 to TRBJ2-7; no reliable D call. V lost 4 bases to trimming and J lost 3 bases, with 10 bases between them. This CDR3 region has 13 residues. From germline, CDR1 is ENHRY and CDR2 SYGVKD. The CDR3: CAISGRTGYEQYF. In nucleotides, the CDR3 is TGTGCCATCAGTGGACGGACCGGCTACGAGCAGTACTTC.

The chain links TRBV4-1 to TRBJ2-7; 9 nucleotides agree with TRBD2. This CDR3 region has 16 residues. After removal of 4 bases from V and 2 bases from J, the junction contained 9 bases not matched to a gene. CDR1 is MGHRA, CDR2 YSYEKL, per germline. The CDR3, as DNA: TGCGCCAGCAGCCCCAGGGCTAGCGGGACAACCTACGAGCAGTACTTC. Translating gives CASSPRASGTTYEQYF.

This clone was counted once. This rearrangement joins TRBV7-8 to TRBJ1-2; 10 bases agree with TRBD1. After removal of 7 bases from V and 8 bases from J, the junction contained 4 bases not matched to a gene. This CDR3 has 12 residues. Looked up from germline, CDR1 is SGHVS and CDR2 is FQNEAQ. CDR3 region: CASTRQGAGYTF. CDR3 in DNA: TGTGCCAGCACCCGACAGGGGGCGGGCTACACCTTC. Variable domain in full (rest from reference TRBV7-8 and TRBJ1-2): GAGVSQSPRYKVAKRGQDVALRCDPISGHVSLFWYQQALGQGPEFLTYFQNEAQLDKSGLPSDRFFAERPEGSVSTLKIQRTQQEDSAVYLCASTRQGAGYTFGSGTRLTVV.

V is TRBV9 and J is TRBJ2-5; D might be TRBD1 (6 bases). V dropped 7 bases and J dropped 0 bases, with 13 bases sitting between them. The CDR3 has 14 amino acids. The germline CDR1 and CDR2 sequences are SGDLS and YYNGEE. The CDR3 coding sequence is TGTGCCAGCGCCCGGGACACCTACCAAGAGACCCAGTACTTC. Translating gives CASARDTYQETQYF.

The J gene is TRBJ2-7, the V gene TRBV28; D remains ambiguous. The ends were cut back, 2 bases at V and 2 bases at J, with 10 bases in the middle. Germline V gene data show CDR1 as MDHEN and CDR2 as SYDVKM. This CDR3 spans 14 amino acids. CDR3 nucleotide sequence: TGTGCCAGCAGTTTACCTAGTACTGCCTACGAGCAGTACTTC. This sequence encodes CASSLPSTAYEQYF.

The chain recombines TRBV9 with TRBJ2-3; D unresolved. Germline CDR1 SGDLS, CDR2 YYNGEE. Trimming took off 0 bases at V and 4 bases at J, with 15 bases between the two ends. The CDR3 has 16 residues. CDR3 coding DNA: TGTGCCAGCAGCGTAGAGGGAAGACGCACGGCAGATACGCAGTATTTT. Translated, it gives CASSVEGRRTADTQYF.

The chain is built from TRBV7-2 and TRBJ1-3; D remains unclear. CDR3 length: 14 amino acids. V lost 2 bases and J 2 bases, leaving 7 bases between the germline ends. CDR1 and CDR2 from the germline V gene are SGHTA and FQGNSA. The CDR3 DNA reads TGTGCCAGCAGCTTAAGCGTTCCTGGAAACACCATATATTTT. It translates to CASSLSVPGNTIYF.

J is TRBJ1-5 and V is TRBV7-9; TRBD1 matches 9 bases. The V gene end was trimmed by 1 base and the J gene end by 6 bases; junction bases not matched to a gene: 7. Germline V gene sequence: CDR1 SEHNR, CDR2 FQNEAQ (reference sequence). The CDR3 has 16 residues. The CDR3 DNA follows: TGTGCCAGCAGCTTAGGTACAGGGGGCTGGGTTCAGCCCCAGCATTTT. Amino acids: CASSLGTGGWVQPQHF. Full variable domain (remainder filled in from reference TRBV7-9 and TRBJ1-5): DTGVSQNPRHKITKRGQNVTFRCDPISEHNRLYWYRQTLGQGPEFLTYFQNEAQLEKSRLLSDRFSAERPKGSFSTLEIQRTEQGDSAMYLCASSLGTGGWVQPQHFGDGTRLSIL.